Listed below are T cell receptor beta chains from one sample, sequenced in a study of cytomegalovirus exposure and HLA in healthy donors. TCRdb keeps only in-frame clones here, not all; method: immunoSEQ multiplex PCR. Among fewer than 200,000 clones, more than 80% were seen once, and the ten largest hold 6% to 9%. Sequencing used PBMCs. The receptors here all came from a woman younger than 45 in good health and CMV-seropositive. CDR3s include the opening cysteine and the closing phenylalanine or tryptophan. The D gene is left open where the match is weak. Clone size is shown for a subset of rows, as once, few, many or a class of expanded clone.

V	J	size	D	CDR3	DNA
TRBV7-2	TRBJ2-5	-	-	CASSPQGGFQETQYF	TGTGCCAGCAGCCCCCAGGGGGGCTTCCAAGAGACCCAGTACTTC
TRBV11-1	TRBJ1-6	-	-	CASSYGPNSPLHF	TGTGCCAGCAGCTACGGTCCTAATTCACCCCTCCACTTT
TRBV5-1	TRBJ2-1	-	TRBD2	CASSLGAGGRSKQFF	TGCGCCAGCAGCTTAGGAGCGGGGGGGCGCAGTAAGCAGTTCTTC
TRBV2	TRBJ2-1	-	-	CASSEASRVKQFF	TGTGCCAGCAGTGAAGCTAGCAGGGTTAAGCAGTTCTTC
TRBV11-2	TRBJ2-7	-	-	CASSAQAYSYEQYF	TGTGCCAGCAGCGCCCAGGCCTACTCCTACGAGCAGTACTTC
TRBV10-3	TRBJ2-7	few	TRBD1	CAISESTGSSPTYEQYF	TGTGCCATCAGTGAGTCGACAGGGTCCTCTCCTACCTACGAGCAGTACTTC
TRBV18	TRBJ1-1	-	-	CASSPVGGWNTEAFF	TGTGCCAGCTCACCCGTGGGGGGATGGAACACTGAAGCTTTCTTT
TRBV2	TRBJ2-4	few	TRBD2	CASTDSPGGIQYF	TGTGCCAGCACTGATTCACCGGGGGGCATTCAGTACTTC
TRBV7-7	TRBJ2-7	-	-	CASSLNPGHASYEQYF	TGTGCCAGCAGCTTAAACCCTGGACATGCCTCCTACGAGCAGTACTTC
TRBV7-2	TRBJ1-2	-	TRBD1	CASSLNRGDYGYTF	TGTGCCAGCAGCTTAAACAGGGGTGACTATGGCTACACCTTC
TRBV13	TRBJ2-7	-	TRBD2	CASSPRPGAGERSSYEQYF	TGTGCCAGCAGCCCCCGCCCCGGGGCGGGGGAAAGGAGCTCCTACGAGCAGTACTTC
TRBV7-3	TRBJ2-5	-	TRBD2	CASSGSGQETQYF	TGTGCCAGCAGCGGTAGCGGGCAAGAGACCCAGTACTTC
TRBV6-1	TRBJ1-6	-	-	CASSEGADNSPLHF	TGTGCCAGCAGTGAAGGGGCAGATAATTCACCCCTCCACTTT
TRBV11-2	TRBJ1-4	-	-	CASSPAGVKGTNEKLFF	TGTGCCAGCAGCCCCGCAGGGGTCAAGGGAACTAATGAAAAACTGTTTTTT
TRBV5-3	TRBJ2-7	-	TRBD1	CARSLFSCSYRMHDRGWYEQYF	TGTGCCAGAAGCTTGTTCTCATGCTCCTACCGGATGCACGACAGGGGGTGGTACGAGCAGTACTTC
TRBV18	TRBJ2-2	-	TRBD1	CASSRNGRTGAGTGELFF	TGTGCCAGCTCACGAAACGGCCGGACAGGGGCGGGCACCGGGGAGCTGTTTTTT
TRBV5-6	TRBJ2-5	-	TRBD1	CASSLVSGGETQYF	TGTGCCAGCAGCTTGGTATCAGGGGGAGAGACCCAGTACTTC
TRBV5-5	TRBJ2-1	-	TRBD2	CASSLGRGDNEQFF	TGTGCCAGCAGCTTGGGGCGGGGGGACAATGAGCAGTTCTTC
TRBV23-1	TRBJ1-6	-	TRBD1	CASSPDRDNSPLHF	TGCGCCAGCAGCCCTGACAGGGATAATTCACCCCTCCACTTT
TRBV15	TRBJ2-5	-	-	CATSSPLAQYQETQYF	TGTGCCACCAGCAGCCCCCTTGCCCAGTACCAAGAGACCCAGTACTTC
TRBV14	TRBJ1-3	-	-	CASSQEGSHRDTIYF	TGTGCCAGCAGCCAAGAGGGGAGCCACAGGGACACCATATATTTT
TRBV7-7	TRBJ2-1	-	-	CASSLGHRSSYNEQFF	TGTGCCAGCAGCTTAGGGCACAGGAGCTCCTACAATGAGCAGTTCTTC
TRBV7-9	TRBJ2-7	-	-	CASSPTGTSYEQYF	TGTGCCAGCAGCCCGACCGGGACAAGCTACGAGCAGTACTTC